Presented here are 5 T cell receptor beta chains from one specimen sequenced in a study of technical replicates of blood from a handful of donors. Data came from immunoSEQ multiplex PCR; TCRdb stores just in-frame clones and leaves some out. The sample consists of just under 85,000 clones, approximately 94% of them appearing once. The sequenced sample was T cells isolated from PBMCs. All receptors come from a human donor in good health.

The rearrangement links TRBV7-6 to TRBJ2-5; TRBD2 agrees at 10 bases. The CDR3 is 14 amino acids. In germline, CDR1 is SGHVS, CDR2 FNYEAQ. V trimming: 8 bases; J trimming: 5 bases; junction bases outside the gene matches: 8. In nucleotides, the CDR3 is TGTGCCAGCGCGTCCGAGACTAGCGGGGAGACCCAGTACTTC. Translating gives CASASETSGETQYF.

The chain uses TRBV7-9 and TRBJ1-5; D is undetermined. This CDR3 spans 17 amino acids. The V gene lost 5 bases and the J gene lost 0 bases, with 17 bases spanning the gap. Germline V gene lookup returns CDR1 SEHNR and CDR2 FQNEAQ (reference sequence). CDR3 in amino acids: CASSHVAGFYSNQPQHF. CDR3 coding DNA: TGTGCCAGCAGCCATGTAGCGGGCTTTTATAGCAATCAGCCCCAGCATTTT.

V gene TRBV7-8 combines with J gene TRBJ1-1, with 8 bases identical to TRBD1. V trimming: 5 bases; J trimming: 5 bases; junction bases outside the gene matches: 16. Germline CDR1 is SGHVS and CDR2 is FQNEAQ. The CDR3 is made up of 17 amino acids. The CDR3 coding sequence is TGTGCCAGCAGCCCTACCACCAGGGGGCTTGGGCAGACTGAAGCTTTCTTT. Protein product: CASSPTTRGLGQTEAFF.

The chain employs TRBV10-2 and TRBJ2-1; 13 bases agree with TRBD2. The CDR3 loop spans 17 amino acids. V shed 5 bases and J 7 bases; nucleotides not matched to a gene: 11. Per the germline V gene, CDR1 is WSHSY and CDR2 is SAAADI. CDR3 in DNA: TGCGCCAGCAGTCTCACTAGCGGGAGGGTAGGGAGGAATGAGCAGTTCTTC. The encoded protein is CASSLTSGRVGRNEQFF.

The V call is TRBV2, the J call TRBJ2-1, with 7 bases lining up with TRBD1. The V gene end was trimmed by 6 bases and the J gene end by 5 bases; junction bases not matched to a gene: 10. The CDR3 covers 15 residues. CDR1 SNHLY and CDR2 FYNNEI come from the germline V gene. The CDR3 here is CASRLQGLVHNEQFF. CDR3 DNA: TGTGCCAGCAGGCTACAGGGGTTAGTCCACAATGAGCAGTTCTTC. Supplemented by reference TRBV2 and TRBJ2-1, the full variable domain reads EPEVTQTPSHQVTQMGQEVILRCVPISNHLYFYWYRQILGQKVEFLVSFYNNEISEKSEIFDDQFSVERPDGSNFTLKIRSTKLEDSAMYFCASRLQGLVHNEQFFGPGTRLTVL.